A single T cell receptor (beta chain) is shown here with its context. Its matching antigen is unknown. This sample is part of a study of cytomegalovirus exposure and HLA in healthy donors. Whole-study findings and limits: In a later analysis, V- and J-gene trimming of beta chains associated with a DCLRE1C missense variant, replicated independently.

This CDR3 contains 16 residues. CDR1 is SGDLS and CDR2 is YYNGEE in the germline V gene. V was cut by 4 bases and J by 4 bases, with 21 bases left in between. The PCR contained 60 Vbeta and 13 Jbeta primers. In the authors' workflow: A later analysis counted 65 million to 90 million unique TCR beta chains, some 12 million shared. Assay: immunoSEQ multiplex PCR; the TCRdb copy retains only in-frame clones and omits some. V and J calls and clone size are as listed in that table; D and trimming were resolved from the DNA. The sample's table shows 68,000 or so clones. Source material: PBMCs. The TCR comes from a boy aged 10-17 years in good health and CMV-seronegative. The J gene is TRBJ2-7, the V gene TRBV9; D is possibly TRBD1 (6 bases). CDR3 in DNA: TGTGCCAGCAGCCTGTCCGGGACATCTTCTTTGTACGAGCAGTACTTC. Protein: CASSLSGTSSLYEQYF.